The 21 T cell receptor beta chains listed next were all sequenced from one sample in a study of T-cell memory formation after mild COVID-19. TCRdb reprocessed the 5' RACE reads with MiXCR, giving one entry per CDR3 protein. The repertoire holds 150,000 to 200,000 distinct CDR3 sequences, with 11% as singletons. Input material: PBMCs or a T cell subset sorted from them (not recorded which). The receptors originated from a man younger than 35 who had mild COVID-19 (a few samples of this study predate the infection). Cell type and time point are not known.

This clonotype was seen a few times. The V and J genes are TRBV21-1 and TRBJ1-4. TRBV21-1 is described as a pseudogene. This CDR3 has 15 amino acids. CDR3 bases: TGTGCCAGCAGAATTACACGCGCAACTAATGAAAAACTGTTTTTT. As protein: CASRITRATNEKLFF.

The chain is built from TRBV11-2 and TRBJ2-3; 7 positions match TRBD2. With V trimmed by 4 bases and J by 4 bases, 8 bases remained unmatched. The CDR3 has 15 amino acids. CDR1 and CDR2 (germline): SGHAT, FQNNGV. CDR3 coding DNA: TGTGCCAGCAGCTCCGGGACTACAAATGCAGATACGCAGTATTTT. Its protein product is CASSSGTTNADTQYF.

The gene calls are TRBV9 and TRBJ1-1, with D unclear. The germline V gene has CDR1 SGDLS and CDR2 YYNGEE. The CDR3 consists of 15 residues. V lost 0 bases and J 1 base, leaving 10 bases between the germline ends. CDR3 residues: CASSVVAKPNTEAFF. CDR3 sequence (DNA): TGTGCCAGCAGCGTAGTCGCGAAGCCGAACACTGAAGCTTTCTTT.

At least ten counts were recorded for this clonotype. This sequence joins TRBV5-6 and TRBJ2-5; D remains ambiguous. With 0 bases removed from V and 5 bases from J, the gap between germline ends came to 5 bases. This CDR3 is 12 amino acids long. From germline, CDR1 is SGHDT and CDR2 YYEEEE. CDR3 nucleotides: TGTGCCAGCAGCTTGGAGTCGGAGACCCAGTACTTC. It codes for CASSLESETQYF. The full variable domain, with the rest looked up from reference TRBV5-6 and TRBJ2-5, is DAGVTQSPTHLIKTRGQQVTLRCSPKSGHDTVSWYQQALGQGPQFIFQYYEEEERQRGNFPDRFSGHQFPNYSSELNVNALLLGDSALYLCASSLESETQYFGPGTRLLVL.

This clonotype was recorded a few times. The chain is built from TRBV24-1 and TRBJ2-1, with 8 bases identical to TRBD1. The V gene end was trimmed by 9 bases and the J gene end by 1 base; junction bases not matched to a gene: 4. Germline CDR1 reads KGHDR; CDR2 reads SFDVKD. The CDR3 sequence is 14 residues long. In DNA form, the CDR3 reads TGTGCCACCGGCAGGGGGCAATCCTACAATGAGCAGTTCTTC. It is translated as CATGRGQSYNEQFF.

This clonotype was observed a handful of times. One junction end does not reproduce the germline sequence, and a read error may be involved. CDR3 in amino acids: CSARGAYKDIQYF. The CDR3 nucleotides read TGCAGTGCGAGAGGGGCCTACAAAGACATTCAGTACTTC. This sequence joins TRBV20-1 and TRBJ2-4; D is tentatively TRBD1 or TRBD2 (5 bases each). The germline V gene has CDR1 DFQATT and CDR2 SNEGSKA (reference sequence). This CDR3 region has 13 residues.

V gene TRBV2 combines with J gene TRBJ1-1; D is uncertain. Germline V gene data show CDR1 as SNHLY and CDR2 as FYNNEI. The V and J ends lost 6 bases and 2 bases respectively, with 16 bases between them. The CDR3 spans 15 residues. CDR3 nucleotide sequence: TGTGCCAGCAGCCCCATTCAGGCGGGAAACACTGAAGCTTTCTTT. Protein sequence: CASSPIQAGNTEAFF.

This clonotype was picked up many times. This rearrangement joins TRBV10-3 to TRBJ2-5; no definite D call. Germline CDR1 ENHRY, CDR2 SYGVKD. The CDR3 has 13 residues. Trimming took off 1 base at V and 1 base at J, with 4 bases between the two ends. The CDR3 DNA reads TGTGCCATCAGTGAGTACGTCCAAGAGACCCAGTACTTC. It is translated as CAISEYVQETQYF.

This clonotype was observed a handful of times. The rearrangement uses TRBV5-1 and TRBJ1-1; D unclear. Trimming removed 1 base from V and 3 bases from J, with 7 bases in between. Germline V gene lookup returns CDR1 SGHRS and CDR2 YFSETQ. The CDR3 loop spans 13 amino acids. Here the CDR3 DNA reads TGCGCCAGCAGCTTGATAACAGACACTGAAGCTTTCTTT. This codes for CASSLITDTEAFF.

This clonotype was seen more than once but under ten times. The rearrangement uses TRBV7-2 and TRBJ2-3; 8 bases fit TRBD2. Germline V gene data show CDR1 as SGHTA and CDR2 as FQGNSA. The CDR3 runs 15 residues. The V segment lost 2 bases and the J segment 4 bases; nucleotides outside the gene matches: 5. CDR3 nucleotides: TGTGCCAGCAGCTTACGGGGGGGCCTCGCAGATACGCAGTATTTT. Translated: CASSLRGGLADTQYF.

The CDR3 reads CASSEGLHTDTQYF. CDR3 DNA: TGTGCCAGCAGTGAGGGCCTTCACACAGATACGCAGTATTTT. V usage is TRBV25-1 and J usage is TRBJ2-3; D not certain. Trimming took off 3 bases at V and 2 bases at J, with 9 bases between the two ends. Germline lookup yields CDR1 MGHDK and CDR2 SYGVNS. CDR3 size: 14 residues.

The chain carries TRBV6-5 and TRBJ1-5; TRBD1 matches 7 bases. Germline CDR1 MNHEY, CDR2 SVGAGI. The CDR3 loop spans 16 amino acids. The trim removed 0 bases at V and 7 bases at J, leaving 9 bases unmatched. The CDR3 nucleotides are TGTGCCAGCAGTTACTCGATGCCGGCAGGGGGACAGCCCCAGCATTTT. Translated: CASSYSMPAGGQPQHF.

In this sample, this clonotype turned up a few times. The chain combines TRBV2 with TRBJ2-5; weak D call: TRBD2 (6 bases). V lost 6 bases and J 0 bases, leaving 11 bases between the germline ends. The CDR3 sequence is 14 residues long. CDR1 and CDR2 (germline): SNHLY, FYNNEI. CDR3 loop: CASSRGINQETQYF. Written as DNA, the CDR3 is TGTGCCAGCAGCCGGGGGATTAACCAAGAGACCCAGTACTTC.

The rearrangement joins TRBV27 to TRBJ2-3; D is uncertain. The CDR3 has 16 residues. Per germline, CDR1 MNHEY and CDR2 SMNVEV (reference sequence). Between the trimmed V and J ends, which lost 2 bases and 3 bases, there was a span of 15 bases. CDR3 nucleotide sequence: TGTGCCAGCAGTTTAAGAAGCGTCCACGGGACAGATACGCAGTATTTT. As protein: CASSLRSVHGTDTQYF.

This clonotype has a handful of counts. The chain employs TRBV5-4 and TRBJ2-2; 10 bases are shared with TRBD2. V lost 4 bases, J lost 1 base, and 4 bases stayed unmatched. The CDR3 is made up of 16 amino acids. The germline V gene encodes CDR1 SGHNT and CDR2 YYREEE (reference sequence). CDR3 sequence reads: CASSDPSGGNTGELFF. The CDR3 DNA reads as TGTGCCAGCAGCGATCCTAGCGGGGGGAACACCGGGGAGCTGTTTTTT.

This clonotype was recorded a few times. The rearrangement joins TRBV10-3 to TRBJ2-3, with TRBD1 as a possible D gene (6 bases). Trimming took off 8 bases at V and 1 base at J, with 13 bases between the two ends. Germline CDR1 reads ENHRY; CDR2 reads SYGVKD. This CDR3 is built from 14 residues. CDR3 sequence: CAILEAGGTDTQYF. In DNA form, the CDR3 reads TGTGCCATCCTCGAGGCAGGGGGCACAGATACGCAGTATTTT.

The chain links TRBV3-1 to TRBJ1-2, with 12 nucleotides matching TRBD1. The germline V gene encodes CDR1 LGHDT and CDR2 YNNKEL (reference sequence). The CDR3 spans 16 residues. J gave up 8 bases and V 0 bases, and 7 bases lay outside the gene matches. CDR3 sequence (DNA): TGTGCCAGCAGCCAAGAGGGGACAGGGGGCTTCGCGGGCTACACCTTC. Translated: CASSQEGTGGFAGYTF.

A few counts support this clonotype. V is TRBV3-1 and J is TRBJ2-7; either TRBD1 or TRBD2 may supply D (6 bases each). Trimming cost V 3 bases and J 6 bases, with 15 bases left between them. This CDR3 has 14 residues. Germline lookup yields CDR1 LGHDT and CDR2 YNNKEL (reference sequence). The CDR3 nucleotides are TGTGCCAGCAGCCAGTGGCCGGGGGCGGGCGAGCAGTACTTC. It is translated as CASSQWPGAGEQYF.

The chain is built from TRBV12-3 or TRBV12-4 and TRBJ1-6; D gene ambiguous. This CDR3 comprises 15 residues. V was cut by 7 bases and J by 5 bases, with 15 bases left in between. The CDR3 nucleotides read TGTGCCAGCACCCCCGGAGTCGGGCATAATTCACCCCTCCACTTT. Translation: CASTPGVGHNSPLHF.

The J gene is TRBJ2-7, the V gene TRBV29-1, with D perhaps matching TRBD1 (6 bases). This CDR3 has 12 amino acids. The germline V gene encodes CDR1 SQVTM and CDR2 ANQGSEA. The V and J ends lost 6 bases and 2 bases respectively, with 11 bases between them. CDR3 DNA: TGCAGCGTGCTCAGGGGTCCCTACGAGCAGTACTTC. It specifies CSVLRGPYEQYF.

This clonotype showed up just a few times. V is TRBV7-9 and J is TRBJ2-7; weak D call: TRBD1 (7 bases). The CDR3 has 14 residues. Germline V gene sequence: CDR1 SEHNR, CDR2 FQNEAQ (reference sequence). Trimming removed 5 bases at V and 4 bases at J, with 15 bases between. CDR3 sequence (DNA): TGTGCCAGCAGCCGACAGGGAGGCGGTTACGAGCAGTACTTC. Translated, it gives CASSRQGGGYEQYF. Based on the CDR3 plus reference TRBV7-9 and TRBJ2-7, the full variable domain is DTGVSQNPRHKITKRGQNVTFRCDPISEHNRLYWYRQTLGQGPEFLTYFQNEAQLEKSRLLSDRFSAERPKGSFSTLEIQRTEQGDSAMYLCASSRQGGGYEQYFGPGTRLTVT.